This TCR beta chain appears in the sequencing data of a study of neurological immune-mediated disorders. Trimming stripped 0 bases from V and 0 bases from J, with 7 bases between. The CDR3 runs 15 residues. Germline CDR1 SGDLS, CDR2 YYNGEE. The study built unsorted libraries from 2 million PBMCs kept at -80 C. This clonotype was recorded at least ten times. 5'RACE with 10-nucleotide random UMIs generated the cDNA. TCRdb used MiXCR to reprocess the 5' RACE reads, holding one entry per CDR3 protein. The sample carries tens of thousands of distinct CDR3 sequences, 3% to 5% recorded once. The clonotype comes from a young man with multiple sclerosis. This sequence joins TRBV9 and TRBJ1-3; D is possibly TRBD1 (5 bases). The sequenced sample was PBMCs. The CDR3, as DNA: TGTGCCAGCAGCGTAGGACAGTCCTCTGGAAACACCATATATTTT. Its protein is CASSVGQSSGNTIYF.